This TCR beta chain stems from a study of shared clonotypes between healthy human individuals (TCRdb year 2020). Notes on the research overall: A couple of women and a few men aged 18 to 49 years were included in the cohort. For each donor, CD4 naive and CD4 memory were each given three plates, CD8 naive was given two plates, and CD8 memory was given one plate. To estimate repertoire size and how much clonotypes are shared between individuals, the study performed deep sequencing of blood TCR repertoires from a handful of healthy adults. To increase sequencing depth and limit assay-specific biases, TCR repertoire library preparation and sequencing were carried out by different laboratories using diverse techniques. Leukapheresis yielded between about 0.9 and 9.5 billion PBMCs per donor. Here is what the overall study found, with its caveats: Higher generation probabilities were observed for clonotypes shared by all four sorted-subset donors than for non-shared clonotypes. Pairwise subsampling indicated that sequencing depth was expected to affect the degree of clonotype sharing among donors. Because the study included only a small number of donors, the genetic and exposure-history diversity represented was limited. Larger estimated clonotype richness was generally found for naive subsets than for memory subsets. Sampling was restricted to blood, and TCR repertoires in tissue are likely to differ from TCR repertoires in blood. Even with the large sequencing depth, rarefaction of the sorted-subset datasets indicated that sequencing was incomplete. When a few donors were compared, the shared fraction of clonotypes was 5% to 6.5% for naive CD4, roughly 3.3% for naive CD8, 2.3% for memory CD4, and 0.3% to 0.5% for memory CD8.

The V end gives up 5 bases and the J end 6 bases, leaving 10 bases in the junction not matched to a gene. The CDR3 numbers 15 residues from cysteine through phenylalanine. CDR3 DNA only is kept here, 45 bases in frame from base 1. The germline V gene gives CDR1 as SGHRS and CDR2 as YFSETQ. Using the deep immunoSEQ assay, TCR CDR3 regions were amplified from genomic DNA by multiplex PCR. For each cell subset, the extracted genomic DNA was distributed evenly across all wells of several immunoSEQ 96-well plates, and each plate served as one replicate. For sorted subsets, each replicate PCR was loaded with around 200 ng genomic DNA, equivalent to 30,000 to 35,000 T cell genomes. Purified libraries were measured with a Qubit 3.0 fluorometer, size-checked on a Bioanalyzer 2100, and measured again with the KAPA Library Quantification kit. A separate single-read 150-cycle Illumina NextSeq 550 flow cell was used to sequence each immunoSEQ 96-well plate. The published analysis was carried out like this. Because the immunoSEQ output held only junctional sequences and lacked quality scores, the filtering could not match the filtering applied to full-length reads. Sequences were annotated with PyIR, a Python wrapper for IgBLAST v1.9, and V/J genes and CDR3 were assigned using IMGT germline references. Any read was removed if the V/J assignment was weak (E-value above 1e-6), the CDR3 was missing, or the read contained stop codons, out-of-frame junctions, or ambiguous translated residues. V3J clonotypes were defined by identical inferred V gene, J gene, and CDR3 amino acid sequence. The percentage overlap between two repertoires was calculated by dividing the number of shared unique clonotypes by the size of the smaller repertoire. Richness of each repertoire was evaluated using RTK rarefaction, the Chao1 estimator, and Recon v2.1 estimates of unobserved clonotypes. OLGA was used to compute generation probabilities for all TCRbeta clonotypes that the gDNA method yielded from four donors. Not all clones reach the TCRdb copy of this immuneACCESS table, which keeps in-frame sequences only. Checked studies attribute under half of the gap to unresolved V genes and leave the rest unexplained. From that table come the V and J calls and clone size; the DNA was used to work out D and trimming. Recorded for this sample are some 2.1 million clones; roughly 94% of them occurred a single time. Roughly 0.13% of the sample is held by the ten biggest clonotypes.

Details on this clone: The antigen it recognizes is unknown. The record has no base qualities; no much larger clone is one base away.

The donors were healthy, HIV-negative adults with no recently reported acute infections or vaccinations. All donors were Caucasian adults living in Nashville, Tennessee, USA. CD4+ T cells were enriched through magnetic negative selection, after which naive cells were positively selected on CD45RA and the remaining negative fraction served as the memory subset. Blood was collected by leukapheresis, and PBMCs were isolated by Ficoll-Histopaque density gradient centrifugation and then cryopreserved in liquid nitrogen vapor phase. Analytical flow cytometry was used to check the purity and quantity of every magnetically sorted T cell population. From each sorted fraction, genomic DNA was isolated and quantified by UV absorbance on a Nanodrop 2000c.

This receptor chain uses TRBV5-1 and TRBJ2-1, and 8 junctional nucleotides match TRBD2. The TCR comes from a man between 18 and 35 years old in good health. The sequenced sample consisted of naive CD4+ T cells sorted from blood. The meaning of the sample's cell subset or site label: CD45RA+ positively selected. DNA sequence: TGCGCCAGCAGTGTCGCAGCGGGGGTCTCCAATGAGCAGTTCTTC. Translated, it gives CASSVAAGVSNEQFF.